The source of this TCR beta chain is a study of blood T cell repertoires in COVID-19. About the study: Sites across the United States, Italy and Spain contributed samples from acute and convalescent COVID-19. Nucleic acid was either cDNA or gDNA, and it came from T cells, B-cell-depleted T cells, or PBMCs.

Per the original methods: Counts of nucleated cells, estimated from reference gene primer amplification, were obtained. The method was immunoSEQ multiplex PCR; TCRdb's version includes in-frame clones alone and lacks a portion of them. V, J and clone size are those of that table, while D and trimming were read from the DNA. The sample gives 120,000 to 150,000 clones, about four fifths of which show up once; more than 7% is in the top ten. The CDR3 spans 13 residues. V dropped 11 bases and J dropped 6; count of bases not matched to a gene: 9. Germline CDR1 is MDHEN and CDR2 is SYDVKM. The origin of this receptor is a human donor in a cohort sampled during active COVID-19. The J gene is TRBJ1-4, the V gene TRBV28, with 7 positions matching TRBD1. The sequenced sample was peripheral blood. The CDR3 DNA is TGTGCCCCCCCCGGACAGGAGGATGAAAAACTGTTTTTT. Amino acids: CAPPGQEDEKLFF.